This TCR beta chain was captured by sequencing in a study of metastatic and nonmetastatic thyroid tumors. In the study overall: Repertoire comparisons spanned blood and tumor or nodule tissue from malignant and benign thyroid patients.

Original processing notes: The authors used CDR3 differences across clinicopathological groups to build a distant-metastasis classifier for papillary thyroid cancer. From the PCR reads, TCRdb re-called clones with MiXCR. TCRdb, rather than the study authors, made the V and J calls. The repertoire consists of 30,000 to 45,000 clones, with 20% to 25% occurring once and the leading ten covering 15%. This clone was detected only a few times. As yet, its antigen is unknown. A much larger clone sits a single nucleotide away, making a read error possible. Germline-derived CDR1 and CDR2 are SQVTM and ANQGSEA. The CDR3 is 12 amino acids. Each patient went into thyroid surgery without having received any treatment. Study outcomes and limitations: Significantly greater TCR beta diversity was reportedly found in malignant thyroid tumors than in benign nodules (in blood and tumor).

The chain combines TRBV29-1 with TRBJ1-1; 8 bases match TRBD1. The source is a female donor with papillary thyroid cancer or a benign thyroid nodule (not recorded which). Some clones in this sample may be carry-over from other donors' samples. The sample taken for sequencing was blood. CDR3 amino acids: CIVKTGATEAFF. The CDR3 nucleotides are TGCATCGTTAAGACAGGGGCCACTGAAGCTTTCTTT. The full variable domain, its missing parts supplied by reference TRBV29-1 and TRBJ1-1, is SAVISQKPSRDICQRGTSLTIQCQVDSQVTMMFWYRQQPGQSLTLIATANQGSEATYESGFVIDKFPISRPNLTFSTLTVSNMSPEDSSIYLCIVKTGATEAFFGQGTRLTVV.